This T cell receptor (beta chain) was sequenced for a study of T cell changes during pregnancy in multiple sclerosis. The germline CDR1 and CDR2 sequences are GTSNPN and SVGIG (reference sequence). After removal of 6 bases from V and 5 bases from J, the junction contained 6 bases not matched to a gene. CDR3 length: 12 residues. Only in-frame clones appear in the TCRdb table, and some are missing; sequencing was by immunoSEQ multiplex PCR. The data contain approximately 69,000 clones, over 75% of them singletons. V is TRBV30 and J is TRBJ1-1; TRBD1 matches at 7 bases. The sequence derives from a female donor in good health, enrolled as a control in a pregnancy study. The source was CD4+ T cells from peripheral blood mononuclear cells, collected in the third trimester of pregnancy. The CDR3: CACHRGGTEAFF. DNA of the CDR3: TGTGCCTGTCACAGGGGCGGAACTGAAGCTTTCTTT.